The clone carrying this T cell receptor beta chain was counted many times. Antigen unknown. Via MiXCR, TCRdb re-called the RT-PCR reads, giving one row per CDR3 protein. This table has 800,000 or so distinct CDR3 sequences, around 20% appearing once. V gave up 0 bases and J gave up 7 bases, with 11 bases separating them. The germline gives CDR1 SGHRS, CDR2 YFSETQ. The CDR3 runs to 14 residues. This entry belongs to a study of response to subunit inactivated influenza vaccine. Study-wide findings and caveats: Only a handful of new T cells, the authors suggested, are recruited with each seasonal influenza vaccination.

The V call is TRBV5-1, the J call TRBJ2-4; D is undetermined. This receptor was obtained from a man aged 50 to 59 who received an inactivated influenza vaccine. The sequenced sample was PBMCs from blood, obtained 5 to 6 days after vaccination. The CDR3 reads CASSLEGSRNIQYF. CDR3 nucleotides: TGCGCCAGCAGCTTGGAAGGAAGTAGGAACATTCAGTACTTC.